The next 14 T cell receptor beta chains were all read from a single sample in a study of T cell responses to AZD1222 COVID-19 vaccine. The assay was immunoSEQ multiplex PCR, and TCRdb's table has in-frame clones only and misses some. The data contain roughly 91,000 clones, approximately 89% of them singletons. Material: peripheral blood, obtained on day 0 of AZD1222 vaccination. The receptors shown here come from an adult in good health.

The chain links TRBV30 to TRBJ2-7; possible D gene TRBD2, 6 bases. Trimming stripped 4 bases from V and 6 bases from J, with 16 bases between. The CDR3 runs 13 residues. CDR1 GTSNPN and CDR2 SVGIG come from the germline V gene (reference sequence). The CDR3 DNA reads TGTGCCTGGAAGGCGGGACTCAGGGCCGAGCAGTACTTC. Translated: CAWKAGLRAEQYF.

The V gene is TRBV18, the J gene TRBJ2-7, with D hard to call. The germline V and J ends were trimmed by 3 bases and 7 bases, with 19 bases remaining between them. The CDR3 loop spans 15 amino acids. The germline CDR1 and CDR2 sequences are KGHSH and LQKENI. The CDR3 loop is CASSPRPPPVGEQYF. The DNA for the CDR3 is TGTGCCAGCTCACCCAGGCCCCCACCGGTGGGGGAGCAGTACTTC.

The V call is TRBV5-6, the J call TRBJ2-7, with 9 bases identical to TRBD1. The CDR3 contains 16 residues. J lost 3 bases, V lost 1 base, and 8 bases had no gene match. Germline lookup yields CDR1 SGHDT and CDR2 YYEEEE. The CDR3 bases are TGTGCCAGCAGCTTGACCCGGGACAGGGATAGCTACGAGCAGTACTTC. The encoded protein is CASSLTRDRDSYEQYF.

CDR3 sequence reads: CASRLFGTANTEAFF. The CDR3 DNA reads as TGTGCCAGCAGGCTATTTGGGACGGCGAACACTGAAGCTTTCTTT. The chain has TRBV6-4 and TRBJ1-1, with D possibly matching TRBD1 (5 bases). CDR1 and CDR2 from the germline V gene are MRHNA and SNTAGT. Trimming pared 6 bases from V and 1 base from J, leaving 15 bases between. The CDR3 consists of 15 residues.

The chain uses TRBV24-1 and TRBJ2-1, with 9 bases aligning to TRBD1. The V segment lost 3 bases and the J segment 6 bases; nucleotides outside the gene matches: 5. CDR3 length: 15 residues. Germline V gene sequence: CDR1 KGHDR, CDR2 SFDVKD. The CDR3 DNA is TGTGCCACCAGTGATCCCGGGACAGGGTCCAATGAGCAGTTCTTC. This sequence encodes CATSDPGTGSNEQFF.

The chain joins TRBV10-3 to TRBJ1-1, with D tentatively TRBD1 (5 bases). The CDR3 sequence is 14 residues long. V lost 5 bases to trimming and J lost 5 bases, with 15 bases between them. Per germline, CDR1 ENHRY and CDR2 SYGVKD. The CDR3 loop is CAISPSSGLTEAFF. The DNA of the CDR3 is TGTGCCATCAGTCCCTCTTCAGGGTTAACTGAAGCTTTCTTT.

The chain joins TRBV18 to TRBJ2-7; TRBD1 is a possible D gene (5 bases). CDR1 and CDR2 (germline): KGHSH, LQKENI. The CDR3 spans 15 residues. V gave up 4 bases and J gave up 1 base, with 14 bases separating them. The CDR3 DNA is TGTGCCAGCTCACTAACGAGGCAGGGATCCTACGAGCAGTACTTC. It is translated as CASSLTRQGSYEQYF.

The J gene is TRBJ1-5, the V gene TRBV7-2; possible D gene TRBD1, 6 bases. The V gene lost 3 bases and the J gene lost 7 bases, with 13 bases spanning the gap. The V gene's germline CDR1 is SGHTA and CDR2 FQGNSA. The CDR3 length is 14 residues. The CDR3 coding sequence is TGTGCCAGCAGCTTTGACAGGCAGGGGCAGCCCCAGCATTTT. Translated: CASSFDRQGQPQHF.

V usage is TRBV6-6 and J usage is TRBJ2-7; D may be TRBD1 (6 bases). Germline V lookup: CDR1 MNHNY, CDR2 SVGAGI (reference sequence). Trimming stripped 5 bases from V and 2 bases from J, with 16 bases between. The CDR3 extends over 15 amino acids. CDR3 sequence (DNA): TGTGCCAGCAGTCCACGGGACACATGGACCTACGAGCAGTACTTC. Translated: CASSPRDTWTYEQYF.

This chain joins TRBV5-1 and TRBJ1-1; D possibly corresponds to TRBD1 (5 bases). V was cut by 4 bases and J by 5 bases, with 18 bases left in between. The CDR3 extends over 15 amino acids. Germline V gene data show CDR1 as SGHRS and CDR2 as YFSETQ. The CDR3 spells CASSRPPGGGTEAFF. CDR3 bases: TGCGCCAGCAGCCGGCCCCCCGGGGGGGGTACTGAAGCTTTCTTT. The full variable domain, with the rest looked up from reference TRBV5-1 and TRBJ1-1, is KAGVTQTPRYLIKTRGQQVTLSCSPISGHRSVSWYQQTPGQGLQFLFEYFSETQRNKGNFPGRFSGRQFSNSRSEMNVSTLELGDSALYLCASSRPPGGGTEAFFGQGTRLTVV.

This chain uses TRBV7-2 with TRBJ2-2; D call uncertain. The V end lost 1 base, the J end lost 6 bases, and 12 bases lay between the germline ends. There are 15 residues in the CDR3. The germline V gene encodes CDR1 SGHTA and CDR2 FQGNSA. CDR3 bases: TGTGCCAGCAGCTTAGGTCTAGTAATGGCCGGGGAGCTGTTTTTT. Its translation is CASSLGLVMAGELFF.

The rearrangement links TRBV3-1 (or the pseudogene TRBV3-2) to TRBJ2-5; D may be TRBD2 (5 bases). The CDR3 spans 13 residues. CDR1 is LGHDT, CDR2 YNNKEL, per germline (reference sequence). V lost 2 bases and J lost 8, with 12 bases in between. CDR3 loop: CASSQQAAGTQYF. The CDR3 DNA sequence: TGTGCCAGCAGCCAACAGGCGGCGGGTACCCAGTACTTC.

The V and J genes are TRBV5-1 and TRBJ2-7, with TRBD1 matching over 8 bases. Germline CDR1 is SGHRS and CDR2 is YFSETQ. V was pared by 7 bases and J by 2 bases, with 8 bases of the junction left unmatched. This CDR3 region has 14 residues. CDR3 DNA: TGCGCCAGCGCCTCAGACAGGGGAGCCTACGAGCAGTACTTC. Its protein product is CASASDRGAYEQYF.

In its sample, this clone was seen once. V and J are TRBV19 and TRBJ2-3; tentatively, D is TRBD2 (5 bases). The V end was cut by 1 base, the J end by 1 base, with 9 bases between. The V gene's germline CDR1 is LNHDA and CDR2 SQIVND (reference sequence). This CDR3 contains 15 residues. The CDR3 sequence: CASSIALEGTDTQYF. CDR3 nucleotides: TGTGCCAGTAGTATAGCATTGGAGGGCACAGATACGCAGTATTTT.